This TCR beta chain was retrieved from a study of human T cells and chemical hapten exposure (dated by TCRdb to about 2021). A note on the overall study: The libraries were sequenced as a pool, and the TCR yield per sample differed mostly because of small variations in library volumes within the pool. Both TCR alpha and TCR beta chains were sequenced from each blood RNA sample. In alopecia patients, the study followed how the peripheral blood TCR repertoire changed in vivo over primary and secondary sensitization to diphenylcyclopropenone (DPC), a hapten. Paper-wide results and their limitations: After repeated subsampling, the strength of the expansion versus patch-test correlation and the threshold at which it became significant changed. DPC sensitization did not change how many TCRs were above 1 in 1000 frequency, and no evidence was found of alterations in global repertoire structure.

The time point label on this specimen signifies: healthy volunteer bleed at 6 weeks. Unfractionated whole blood was collected in Tempus Blood RNA tubes, and total RNA was extracted from that blood. About 5 healthy volunteers served as TCR sequencing controls and were bled at day 0, 2 weeks and 6 weeks. In regard to this clonotype: Which antigen it targets is not known. No per-base quality is available; no much larger clone lies one base away.

The method was RACE. TCRdb shows the sequencer as NextSeq 500. During library preparation, unique molecular identifiers were attached to individual cDNA molecules so that TCRs could be counted in a quantitative, reproducible way. Turning to the authors' computational methods: A median of around 96,000 TCRs per sample was observed, with a range of about 20,000 to 750,000. The Decombinator software suite was used to annotate V, J and CDR3 in the TCR reads. Every sample was subsampled to the same number of TCRs (28,000) for the PS versus PT1 abundance plots. Expanded TCRs were defined as absent before sensitization and observed at least eight times at the 2-week time point. TCRdb's own reprocessing of the public reads used fastp at Q25 and MiXCR and kept productive beta chains. Each CDR3 protein gets just one entry, which takes the most common genes and DNA from the rows behind it. TCRdb, not the original authors, processed these V and J calls. Here the sample has around 65,000 distinct CDR3 sequences; around 6.1% occur a single time. The biggest ten clones account for about 3.4% of the sample.

The germline V gene sets CDR1 to LGHNA and CDR2 to YSLEER. The cysteine opens and the phenylalanine closes a CDR3 of 15 amino acids. Of the read, only the CDR3 DNA is kept; its 45 bases are in frame from base 1. Between the V and J ends, shortened by 6 bases and 0 bases respectively, the junction contains 11 bases. The sample was whole blood. This receptor was obtained from a female donor in good health. Some clones in this sample may be carry-over from other donors' samples. Here the chain combines TRBV4-3 and TRBJ1-4; the D gene cannot be named for sure. The nucleotide sequence is given as TGCGCCAGCAGTGGCACCGTTGCAACTAATGAAAAACTGTTTTTT. This gives the protein CASSGTVATNEKLFF.